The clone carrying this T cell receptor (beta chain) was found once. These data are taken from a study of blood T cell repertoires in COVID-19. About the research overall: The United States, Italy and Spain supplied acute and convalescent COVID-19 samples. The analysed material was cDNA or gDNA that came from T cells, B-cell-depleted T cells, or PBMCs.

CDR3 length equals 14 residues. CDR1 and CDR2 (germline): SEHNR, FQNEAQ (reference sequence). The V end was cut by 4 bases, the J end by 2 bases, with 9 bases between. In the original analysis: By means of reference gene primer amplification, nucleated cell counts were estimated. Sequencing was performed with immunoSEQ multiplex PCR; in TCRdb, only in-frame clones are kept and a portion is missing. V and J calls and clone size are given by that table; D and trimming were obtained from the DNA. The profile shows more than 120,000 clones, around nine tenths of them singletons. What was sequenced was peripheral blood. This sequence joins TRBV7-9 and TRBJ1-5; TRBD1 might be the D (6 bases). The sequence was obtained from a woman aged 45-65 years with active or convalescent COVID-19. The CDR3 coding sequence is TGTGCCAGCAGCTCTAACAGGGGCAATCAGCCCCAGCATTTT. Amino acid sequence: CASSSNRGNQPQHF.